These 6 T cell receptor beta chains were sequenced from one sample in a study of T cells after yellow fever vaccination. TCRdb re-derived calls from the 5' RACE reads in MiXCR, one entry per CDR3 protein. The sample includes around 63,000 distinct CDR3 sequences, approximately 7% of them seen just once. The sequences come from CD8+ T cells sorted from PBMCs, collected 15 days after the yellow fever booster vaccination. All receptors derive from a man aged 30 to 39 who received the YFV17D yellow fever vaccine.

The J gene is TRBJ2-7, the V gene TRBV29-1, with TRBD1 identical over 11 bases. Germline V gene sequence: CDR1 SQVTM, CDR2 ANQGSEA. Unmatched junction bases numbered 8, after V lost 7 bases and J lost 3 bases. The CDR3 runs 14 residues. This CDR3 reads CSASPGTGGYEQYF. In DNA form, the CDR3 reads TGCAGCGCATCTCCCGGGACAGGGGGCTACGAGCAGTACTTC.

In its sample, this clonotype was seen many times. The genes are TRBV28 and TRBJ2-1, with D tentatively TRBD1 (5 bases). V was clipped by 6 bases and J by 8 bases, with 17 bases between them. This CDR3 comprises 14 residues. The germline CDR1 and CDR2 sequences are MDHEN and SYDVKM. The CDR3 reads CASRGLDSTDEQFF. The CDR3 DNA sequence: TGTGCCAGCAGGGGGTTAGACAGTACGGATGAGCAGTTCTTC.

This clonotype was counted ten times or more. V is TRBV5-8 and J is TRBJ2-3; 9 nucleotides align to TRBD2. The CDR3 is made up of 16 amino acids. CDR1 is SGHTS, CDR2 YDEGEE, per germline. V dropped 3 bases and J dropped 2; count of bases not matched to a gene: 7. The DNA of the CDR3 is TGTGCCAGCAGCTCGGGACTAGCAGGTGACACAGATACGCAGTATTTT. Translated, it gives CASSSGLAGDTDTQYF.

This clonotype was seen many times. The rearrangement joins TRBV5-6 to TRBJ1-4, with a tentative D call TRBD1 (6 bases). V was clipped by 1 base and J by 10 bases, with 14 bases between them. There are 14 residues in the CDR3. Germline CDR1 and CDR2: SGHDT and YYEEEE. The CDR3 spells CASSLFTGPAKLFF. The CDR3 DNA sequence: TGTGCCAGCAGCTTGTTCACAGGGCCGGCAAAACTGTTTTTT.

This clonotype was seen repeatedly, ten times or more. The chain combines TRBV4-3 with TRBJ2-7; 9 positions agree with TRBD2. This CDR3 spans 15 amino acids. The germline V gene encodes CDR1 LGHNA and CDR2 YSLEER. V was pared by 3 bases and J by 4 bases, with 7 bases of the junction left unmatched. CDR3 DNA sequence: TGCGCCAGCAGCCACTCTGCTAGCGGGAAATACGAGCAGTACTTC. Translating it yields CASSHSASGKYEQYF.

This clonotype showed up many times. The chain combines TRBV2 with TRBJ2-1; D might be TRBD2 (6 bases). Germline V gene lookup returns CDR1 SNHLY and CDR2 FYNNEI. The CDR3 extends over 15 amino acids. The ends were cut back, 2 bases at V and 3 bases at J, with 11 bases in the middle. As DNA, the CDR3 is TGTGCCAGCAGTGAATTGGCGGGGCGCTACAATGAGCAGTTCTTC. Protein product: CASSELAGRYNEQFF.